This T cell receptor (beta chain) came from a study of blood T cell repertoires in COVID-19. For the study at large: Whether acute or convalescent, the COVID-19 samples came from the United States, Italy and Spain.

The table came from immunoSEQ multiplex PCR; TCRdb's copy has only in-frame clones and leaves some out. The sample holds approximately 260,000 clones, approximately 85% seen once. To note about this clone: One end of the junction is discordant with germline, which a read error may explain.

Germline loops: CDR1 MRHNA, CDR2 SNTAGT. The CDR3 is made up of 11 amino acids. The gene calls are TRBV6-4 and TRBJ2-7; weak D call: TRBD2 (5 bases). Specimen: peripheral blood. The receptor's source is a woman in her 70s with acute or convalescent COVID-19. The CDR3: CASSDYGSGGF. As DNA, the CDR3 is TGTGCCAGCAGTGACTACGGCAGTGGAGGCTTC.